The present T cell receptor beta chain was sequenced within a study of patients and donors after allogeneic stem cell transplantation (dated by TCRdb to the early 2020s). Libraries were made using RT-PCR. The run used a NextSeq 550. Clones were called with MiXCR by TCRdb after fastp trimmed the public reads at Q25, and only in-frame beta chains were retained. Duplicate CDR3 protein sequences are folded into a single record with the most common DNA and genes. The sample data list hundreds of thousands of distinct CDR3 sequences, and 16% of these were observed just once. The top ten hold 7.2% of the sample. This clonotype was detected ten times or more. Its binding antigen is unknown. Nothing much larger sits one base from this clone, and base qualities are not available. The CDR3 starts with the cysteine, ends with the phenylalanine, and has 13 residues. Here the CDR3 DNA is all that survives: 39 bases in frame from base 1. V loses 2 bases at its end and J loses 7 bases; junction bases beyond the gene matches: 4.

The chain uses TRBV12-3 or TRBV12-4 and TRBJ1-1, and TRBD1 matches 7 of the central bases. This sequence originates from a human donor who was either an allogeneic HSCT recipient or a stem cell or donor lymphocyte infusion donor (not recorded which). It is not recorded whose cells these are; they may come from a transplant donor. The sample consisted of blood, either unsorted or a sorted T cell fraction (not recorded which). The encoded CDR3 is CASSLFRTGEAFF. Read as DNA, the sequence is TGTGCCAGCAGTTTATTTCGGACAGGTGAAGCTTTCTTT.